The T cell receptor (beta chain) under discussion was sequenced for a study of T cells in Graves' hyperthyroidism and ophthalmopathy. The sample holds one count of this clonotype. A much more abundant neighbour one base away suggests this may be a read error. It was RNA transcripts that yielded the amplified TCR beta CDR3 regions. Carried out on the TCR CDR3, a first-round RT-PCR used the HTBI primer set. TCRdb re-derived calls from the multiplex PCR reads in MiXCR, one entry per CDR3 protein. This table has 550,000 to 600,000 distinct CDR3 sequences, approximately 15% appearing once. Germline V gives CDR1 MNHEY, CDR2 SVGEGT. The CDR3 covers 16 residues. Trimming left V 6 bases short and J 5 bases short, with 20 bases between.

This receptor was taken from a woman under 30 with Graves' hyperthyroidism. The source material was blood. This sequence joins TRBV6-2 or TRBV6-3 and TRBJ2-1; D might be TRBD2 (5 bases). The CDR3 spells CASRPTRAGGHNEQFF. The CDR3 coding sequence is TGTGCCAGCAGACCAACCCGGGCGGGCGGCCACAATGAGCAGTTCTTC.